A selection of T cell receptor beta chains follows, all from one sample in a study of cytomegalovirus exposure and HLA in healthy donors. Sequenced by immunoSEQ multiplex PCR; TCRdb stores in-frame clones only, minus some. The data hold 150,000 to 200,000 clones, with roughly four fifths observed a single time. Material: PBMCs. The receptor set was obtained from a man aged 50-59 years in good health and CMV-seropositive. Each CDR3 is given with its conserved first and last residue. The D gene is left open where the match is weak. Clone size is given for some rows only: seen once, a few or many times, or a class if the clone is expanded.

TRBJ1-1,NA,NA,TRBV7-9,TGTGCCAGCAGCTTAGATTTAGGGGGAAACACTGAAGCTTTCTTT,CASSLDLGGNTEAFF
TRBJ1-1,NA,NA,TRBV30,TGTGCCTGGAGTGTACAGGGGAACACTGAAGCTTTCTTT,CAWSVQGNTEAFF
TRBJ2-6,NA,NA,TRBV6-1,TGTGCCAGCCCGAGCTCTGGGGCCAACGTCCTGACTTTC,CASPSSGANVLTF
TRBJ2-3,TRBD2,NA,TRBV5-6,TGTGCCAGCAGATCAACTAGCGGGAACACAGATACGCAGTATTTT,CASRSTSGNTDTQYF
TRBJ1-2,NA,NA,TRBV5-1,TGCGCCAGCAGCCCGGGTGGGTCTTGGGGCTACACCTTC,CASSPGGSWGYTF
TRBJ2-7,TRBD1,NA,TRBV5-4,TGTGCCAGCAGCACGCCCAGCCCGGGACAGGTTTCCCACGAGCAGTACTTC,CASSTPSPGQVSHEQYF
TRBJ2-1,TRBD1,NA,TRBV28,TGTGCCAGCAGGATTATCGGGACAGGGTCAGATGAGCAGTTCTTC,CASRIIGTGSDEQFF
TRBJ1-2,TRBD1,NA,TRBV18,TGTGCCAGCTCACCACGGGGACAGGGGGCGTTCAATCTTAACTATGGCTACACCTTC,CASSPRGQGAFNLNYGYTF
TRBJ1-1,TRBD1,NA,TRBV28,TGTGCCAGCAGTTTCCTTCCGGGACAGGGGAACACTGAAGCTTTCTTT,CASSFLPGQGNTEAFF
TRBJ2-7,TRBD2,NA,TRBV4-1,TGCGCCAGCAGCTACGGACTAGCCTACGAGCAGTACTTC,CASSYGLAYEQYF
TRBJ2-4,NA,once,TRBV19,TGTGCCAGTAGTATGGAGTCGGGGATAGCCAAAAACATTCAGTACTTC,CASSMESGIAKNIQYF
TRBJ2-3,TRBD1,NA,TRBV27,TGTGCCAGCAGTCCCGGGACAGGCGCCATCACAGATACGCAGTATTTT,CASSPGTGAITDTQYF
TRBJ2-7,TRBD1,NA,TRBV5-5,TGTGCCAGCAACAGCGACAGGGGCTACGAGCAGTACTTC,CASNSDRGYEQYF
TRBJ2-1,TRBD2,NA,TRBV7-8,TGTGCCAGCAGCACAGCGGGAACTAGCGGGGTGGGGAATGAGCAGTTCTTC,CASSTAGTSGVGNEQFF
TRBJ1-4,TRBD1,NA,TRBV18,TGTGCCAGCTCACCACCCCGGGACAGGGATGAAAAACTGTTTTTT,CASSPPRDRDEKLFF
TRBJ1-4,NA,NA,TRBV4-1,TGCGCCAGCAGCCCCCAGGTGGAGGGAGGGAATGAAAAACTGTTTTTT,CASSPQVEGGNEKLFF
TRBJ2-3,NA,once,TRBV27,TGTGCCAGCAGTTCGGGGGGCCATAGCACAGATACGCAGTATTTT,CASSSGGHSTDTQYF
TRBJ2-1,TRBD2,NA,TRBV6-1,TGTGCCAGCCTAAATATAGCGGGGGCGTACAATGAGCAGTTCTTC,CASLNIAGAYNEQFF